This T cell receptor beta chain was found in a study of T-cell reconstitution after alpha-beta-depleted transplantation in children. Study-wide results and caveats: Hyperexpanded clones declined; after one year, newly produced T cells mostly supplied diversity. The high TCRbeta diversity at day 60 in some patients came from surviving recipient T cells and thymic progenitors. Several hundred expanded graft clones reportedly gave rise to the alpha-beta T cells present about two months after transplant.

Worth noting for this clonotype: The antigen is not known.

For TCRbeta, the library was prepared with unique molecular identifiers. TCRdb analysed the PCR reads with MiXCR anew, one entry per CDR3 protein. This sample has around 140,000 distinct CDR3 sequences, with 8.8% found just once. The source is a female patient younger than 10 who had a stem cell transplant for congenital amegakaryocytic thrombocytopenia, so the T cells may come from the graft donor. Sequenced here: PBMCs, mostly from graft donor cells, sampled 180 days after TCRalphabeta/CD19-depleted stem cell transplant.

CDR3 loop: CASSLVRLAGANTGELFF. CDR3 DNA sequence: TGTGCCAGCAGCTTAGTCCGACTAGCGGGCGCGAACACCGGGGAGCTGTTTTTT. The rearrangement joins TRBV11-1 to TRBJ2-2, with TRBD2 matching over 10 bases. The germline V gene has CDR1 SGHAT and CDR2 FQDESV (reference sequence). Trimming at V came to 1 base and at J to 0 bases, leaving 5 bases not matched to a gene. This CDR3 is 18 amino acids long.